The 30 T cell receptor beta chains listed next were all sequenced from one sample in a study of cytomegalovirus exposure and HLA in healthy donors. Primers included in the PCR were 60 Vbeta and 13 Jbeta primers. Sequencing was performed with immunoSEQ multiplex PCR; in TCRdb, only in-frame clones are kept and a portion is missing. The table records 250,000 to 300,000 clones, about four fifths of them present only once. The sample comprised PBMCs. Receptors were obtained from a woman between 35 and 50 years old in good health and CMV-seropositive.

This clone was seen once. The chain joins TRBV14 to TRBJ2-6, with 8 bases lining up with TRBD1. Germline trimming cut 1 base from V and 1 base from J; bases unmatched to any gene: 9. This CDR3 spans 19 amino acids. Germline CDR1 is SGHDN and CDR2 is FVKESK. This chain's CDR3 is CASSQGTRTGMSGANVLTF. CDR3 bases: TGTGCCAGCAGCCAAGGTACTCGGACAGGGATGTCTGGGGCCAACGTCCTGACTTTC.

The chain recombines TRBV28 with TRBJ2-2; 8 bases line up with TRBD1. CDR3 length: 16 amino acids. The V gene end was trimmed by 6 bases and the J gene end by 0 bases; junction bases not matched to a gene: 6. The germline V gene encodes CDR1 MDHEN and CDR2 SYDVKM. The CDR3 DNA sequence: TGTGCCAGCAGCCTAGGGACAGGCTCGAACACCGGGGAGCTGTTTTTT. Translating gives CASSLGTGSNTGELFF.

The CDR3 reads CAWSPWTGETNEKLFF. In DNA form, the CDR3 reads TGTGCCTGGAGTCCCTGGACAGGGGAGACTAATGAAAAACTGTTTTTT. The chain joins TRBV30 to TRBJ1-4; 9 bases are a match to TRBD1. Germline assignment: CDR1 GTSNPN and CDR2 SVGIG (reference sequence). This CDR3 contains 16 residues. The ends lost 2 bases at V and 2 bases at J; junction bases unmatched: 6.

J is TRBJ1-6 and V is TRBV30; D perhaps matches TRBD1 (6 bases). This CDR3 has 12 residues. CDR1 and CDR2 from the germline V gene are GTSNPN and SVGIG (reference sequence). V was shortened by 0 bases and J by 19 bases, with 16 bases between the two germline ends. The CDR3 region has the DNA TGTGCCTGGAGTGTACAAGGGACACCCGTACACTTT. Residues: CAWSVQGTPVHF.

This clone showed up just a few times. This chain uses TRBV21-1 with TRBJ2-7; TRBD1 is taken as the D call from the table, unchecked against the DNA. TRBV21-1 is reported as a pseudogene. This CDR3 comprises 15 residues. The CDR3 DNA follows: TGTGCCAGCAGCACGTTACGGACACCCTCCTACGAGCAGTACTTC. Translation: CASSTLRTPSYEQYF.

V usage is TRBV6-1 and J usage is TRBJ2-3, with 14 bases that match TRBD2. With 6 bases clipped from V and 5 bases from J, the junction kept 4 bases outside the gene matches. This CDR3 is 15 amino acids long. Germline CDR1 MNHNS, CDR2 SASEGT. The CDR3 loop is CASRGGLAGVDTQYF. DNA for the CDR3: TGTGCCAGCAGGGGGGGACTAGCGGGAGTAGATACGCAGTATTTT.

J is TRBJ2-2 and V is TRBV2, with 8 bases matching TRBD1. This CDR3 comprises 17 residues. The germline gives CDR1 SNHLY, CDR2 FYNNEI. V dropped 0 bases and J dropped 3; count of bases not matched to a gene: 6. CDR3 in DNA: TGTGCCAGCAGTGAAGCGCCGGGCAGGGGGCACACCGGGGAGCTGTTTTTT. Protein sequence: CASSEAPGRGHTGELFF. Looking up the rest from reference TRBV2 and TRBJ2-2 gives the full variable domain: EPEVTQTPSHQVTQMGQEVILRCVPISNHLYFYWYRQILGQKVEFLVSFYNNEISEKSEIFDDQFSVERPDGSNFTLKIRSTKLEDSAMYFCASSEAPGRGHTGELFFGEGSRLTVL.

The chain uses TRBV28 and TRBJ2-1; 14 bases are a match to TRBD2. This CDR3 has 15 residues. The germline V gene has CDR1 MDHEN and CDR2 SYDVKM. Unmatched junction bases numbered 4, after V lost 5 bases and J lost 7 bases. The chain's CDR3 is CASSLGTSGRNEQFF. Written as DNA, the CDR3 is TGTGCCAGCAGTCTCGGGACTAGCGGGAGAAATGAGCAGTTCTTC. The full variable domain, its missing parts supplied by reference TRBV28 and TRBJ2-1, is DVKVTQSSRYLVKRTGEKVFLECVQDMDHENMFWYRQDPGLGLRLIYFSYDVKMKEKGDIPEGYSVSREKKERFSLILESASTNQTSMYLCASSLGTSGRNEQFFGPGTRLTVL.

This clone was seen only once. CDR3 amino acids: CAWAVRGTEAFF. Here the CDR3 DNA reads TGTGCCTGGGCCGTACGGGGCACTGAAGCTTTCTTT. This chain links TRBV30 with TRBJ1-1; no clear D gene. The germline V and J ends were trimmed by 5 bases and 4 bases, with 11 bases remaining between them. The CDR3 sequence is 12 residues long. The V gene's germline CDR1 is GTSNPN and CDR2 SVGIG (reference sequence).

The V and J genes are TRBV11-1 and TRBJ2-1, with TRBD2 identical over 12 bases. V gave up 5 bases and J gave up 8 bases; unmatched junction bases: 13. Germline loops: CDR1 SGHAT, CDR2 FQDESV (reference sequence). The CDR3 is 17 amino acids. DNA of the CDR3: TGTGCCAGCAGCCCCCAGCGACGGACTAGCGGGGTGGATGAGCAGTTCTTC. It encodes CASSPQRRTSGVDEQFF.

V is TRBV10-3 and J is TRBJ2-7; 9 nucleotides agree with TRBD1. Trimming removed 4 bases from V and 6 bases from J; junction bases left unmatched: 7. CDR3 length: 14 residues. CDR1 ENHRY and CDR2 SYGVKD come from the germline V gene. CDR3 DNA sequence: TGTGCCATCAGTGCGACGGGGGGACAGGGCGAGCAGTACTTC. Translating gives CAISATGGQGEQYF.

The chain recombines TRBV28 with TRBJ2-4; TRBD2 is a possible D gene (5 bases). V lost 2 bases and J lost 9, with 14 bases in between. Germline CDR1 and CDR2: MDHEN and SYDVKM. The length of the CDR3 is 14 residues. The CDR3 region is CASSLQDHRGIQYF. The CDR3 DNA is TGTGCCAGCAGTTTACAGGACCATCGGGGCATTCAGTACTTC.

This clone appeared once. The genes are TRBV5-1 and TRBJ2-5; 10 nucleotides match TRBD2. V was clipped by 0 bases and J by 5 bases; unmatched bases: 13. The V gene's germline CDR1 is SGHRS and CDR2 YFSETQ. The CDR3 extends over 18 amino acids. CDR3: CASSLGATLAGGSETQYF. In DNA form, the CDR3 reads TGCGCCAGCAGCTTGGGTGCGACATTAGCGGGAGGCTCTGAGACCCAGTACTTC.

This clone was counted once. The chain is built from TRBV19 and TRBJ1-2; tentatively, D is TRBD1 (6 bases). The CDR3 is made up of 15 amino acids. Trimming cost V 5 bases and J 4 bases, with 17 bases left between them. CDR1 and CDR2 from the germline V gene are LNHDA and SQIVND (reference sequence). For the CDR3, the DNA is TGTGCCAGTAGTTGGGGCATTACAGGGACCTATGGCTACACCTTC. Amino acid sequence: CASSWGITGTYGYTF.

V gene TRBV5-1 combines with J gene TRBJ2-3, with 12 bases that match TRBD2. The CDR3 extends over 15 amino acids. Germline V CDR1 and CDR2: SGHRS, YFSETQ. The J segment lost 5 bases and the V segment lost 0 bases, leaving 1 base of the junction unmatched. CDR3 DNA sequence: TGCGCCAGCAGCTTGGGACTAGCGGGAGAAGATACGCAGTATTTT. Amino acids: CASSLGLAGEDTQYF.

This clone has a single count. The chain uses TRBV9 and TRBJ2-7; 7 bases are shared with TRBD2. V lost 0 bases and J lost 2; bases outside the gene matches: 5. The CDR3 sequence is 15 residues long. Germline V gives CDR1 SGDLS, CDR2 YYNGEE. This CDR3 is CASSVEAGLPYEQYF. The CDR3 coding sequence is TGTGCCAGCAGCGTAGAAGCGGGACTGCCCTACGAGCAGTACTTC.

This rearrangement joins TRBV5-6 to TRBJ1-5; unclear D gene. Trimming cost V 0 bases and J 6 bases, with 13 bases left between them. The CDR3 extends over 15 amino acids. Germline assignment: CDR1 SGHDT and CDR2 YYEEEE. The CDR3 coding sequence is TGTGCCAGCAGCTTGGCCTCGTCAGGCCCTCAGCCCCAGCATTTT. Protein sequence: CASSLASSGPQPQHF.

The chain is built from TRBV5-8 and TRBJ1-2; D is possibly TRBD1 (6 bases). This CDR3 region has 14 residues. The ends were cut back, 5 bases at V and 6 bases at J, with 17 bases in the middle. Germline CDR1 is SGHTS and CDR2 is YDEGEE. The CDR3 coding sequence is TGTGCCAGCAGACCTACACAGGGAGAAAATGGCTACACCTTC. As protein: CASRPTQGENGYTF.

CDR3 sequence (DNA): TGTGCCAGCAGTTACCGCGGACAGGGGGCTGAAGATACGCAGTATTTT. Its translation: CASSYRGQGAEDTQYF. The chain combines TRBV6-5 with TRBJ2-3; 11 bases are a match to TRBD1. Trimming at V came to 2 bases and at J to 5 bases, leaving 6 bases not matched to a gene. CDR3 size: 16 residues. CDR1 is MNHEY and CDR2 is SVGAGI in the germline V gene.

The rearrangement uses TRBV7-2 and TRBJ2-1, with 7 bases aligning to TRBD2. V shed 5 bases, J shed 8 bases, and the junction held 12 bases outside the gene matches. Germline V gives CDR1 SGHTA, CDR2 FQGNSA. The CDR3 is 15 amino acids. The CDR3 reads CASSPRASSGHEQFF. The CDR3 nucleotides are TGTGCCAGCAGCCCCCGCGCATCTAGCGGCCATGAGCAGTTCTTC.

CDR3 DNA sequence: TGTGCCAGCAGTATCCTACAGGGGAGGATTGGCAATCAGCCCCAGCATTTT. As protein: CASSILQGRIGNQPQHF. J is TRBJ1-5 and V is TRBV28; 7 nucleotides agree with TRBD1. CDR1 and CDR2 from the germline V gene are MDHEN and SYDVKM. Germline trimming cut 5 bases from V and 2 bases from J; bases unmatched to any gene: 12. This CDR3 is built from 17 residues.

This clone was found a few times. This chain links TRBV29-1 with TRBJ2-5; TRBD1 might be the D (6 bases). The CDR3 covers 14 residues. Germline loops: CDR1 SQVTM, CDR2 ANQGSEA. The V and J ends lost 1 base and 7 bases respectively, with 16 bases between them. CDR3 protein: CSVEGGGRGPTQYF. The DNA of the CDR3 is TGCAGCGTTGAAGGAGGGGGACGGGGACCGACCCAGTACTTC.

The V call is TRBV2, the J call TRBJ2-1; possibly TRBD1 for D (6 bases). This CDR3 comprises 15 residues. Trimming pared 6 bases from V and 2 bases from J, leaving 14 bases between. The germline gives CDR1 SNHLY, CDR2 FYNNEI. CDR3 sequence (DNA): TGTGCCAGCAGGAGGGACATCTTAACCTACAATGAGCAGTTCTTC. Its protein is CASRRDILTYNEQFF.

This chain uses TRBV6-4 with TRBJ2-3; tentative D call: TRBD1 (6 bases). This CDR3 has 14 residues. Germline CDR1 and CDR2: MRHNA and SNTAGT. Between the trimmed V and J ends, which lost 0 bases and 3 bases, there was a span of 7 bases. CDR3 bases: TGTGCCAGCAGTGACTCAACAGGGACAGATACGCAGTATTTT. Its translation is CASSDSTGTDTQYF.

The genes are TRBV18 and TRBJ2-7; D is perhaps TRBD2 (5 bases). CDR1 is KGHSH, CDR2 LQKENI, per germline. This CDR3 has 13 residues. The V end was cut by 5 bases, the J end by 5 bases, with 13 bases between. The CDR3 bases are TGTGCCAGCTCAAGTGGTCTGACTAACGAGCAGTACTTC. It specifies CASSSGLTNEQYF. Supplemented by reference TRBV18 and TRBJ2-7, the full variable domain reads NAGVMQNPRHLVRRRGQEARLRCSPMKGHSHVYWYRQLPEEGLKFMVYLQKENIIDESGMPKERFSAEFPKEGPSILRIQQVVRGDSAAYFCASSSGLTNEQYFGPGTRLTVT.

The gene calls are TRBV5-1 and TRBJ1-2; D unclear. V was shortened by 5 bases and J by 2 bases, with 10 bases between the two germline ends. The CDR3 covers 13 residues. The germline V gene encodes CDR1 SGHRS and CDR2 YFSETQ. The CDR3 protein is CASREYSNYGYTF. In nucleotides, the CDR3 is TGCGCCAGCAGGGAGTACTCAAACTATGGCTACACCTTC.

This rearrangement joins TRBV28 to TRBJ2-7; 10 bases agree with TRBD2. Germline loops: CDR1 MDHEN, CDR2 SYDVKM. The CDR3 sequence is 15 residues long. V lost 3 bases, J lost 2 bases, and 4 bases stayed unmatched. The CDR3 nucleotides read TGTGCCAGCAGTTTCCCAAGCGGGAGGGCCTACGAGCAGTACTTC. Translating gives CASSFPSGRAYEQYF.

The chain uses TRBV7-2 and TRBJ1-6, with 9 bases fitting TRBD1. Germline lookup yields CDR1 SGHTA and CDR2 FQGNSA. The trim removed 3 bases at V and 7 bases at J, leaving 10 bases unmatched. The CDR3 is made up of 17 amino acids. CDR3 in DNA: TGTGCCAGCAGCTTCCGAGGGGGGACAGGGCAAAATTCACCCCTCCACTTT. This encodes CASSFRGGTGQNSPLHF.

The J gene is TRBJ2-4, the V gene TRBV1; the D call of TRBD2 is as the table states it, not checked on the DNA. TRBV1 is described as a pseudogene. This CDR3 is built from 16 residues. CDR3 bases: TGCACCAGCAGCCAATCGCGCGCTTCGGTCAAAAACATTCAGTACTTC. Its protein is CTSSQSRASVKNIQYF.

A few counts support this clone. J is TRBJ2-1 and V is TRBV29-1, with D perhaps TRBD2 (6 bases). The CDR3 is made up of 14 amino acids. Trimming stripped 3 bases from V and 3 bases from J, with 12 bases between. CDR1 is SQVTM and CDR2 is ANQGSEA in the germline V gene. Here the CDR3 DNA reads TGCAGCGTTGAGTTGTGGGAGGACTACAATGAGCAGTTCTTC. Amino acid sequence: CSVELWEDYNEQFF.